This T cell receptor beta chain was captured in a study of T-cell reconstitution after alpha-beta-depleted transplantation in children. Study results and caveats: Recipient T cells and thymic progenitors that survived were the source of the high TCRbeta diversity seen at day 60 in some patients. Several hundred expanded graft clones reportedly gave rise to the alpha-beta T cells present about two months after transplant.

Preparation of the TCRbeta library was carried out with unique molecular identifiers. TCRdb reprocessed the PCR reads with MiXCR, giving one entry per CDR3 protein. The repertoire has hundreds of thousands of distinct CDR3 sequences, roughly 13% of them found once; the top ten carry about 2.2%. Trimming stripped 1 base from V and 3 bases from J, with 10 bases between. Germline CDR1 and CDR2: LGHNA and YNFKEQ. This CDR3 is built from 14 residues. This clonotype occurred many times. The antigen is unknown. The chain has TRBV4-2 and TRBJ2-7, with D tentatively TRBD2 (6 bases). The source of this sequence is a male patient younger than 18 who had a stem cell transplant for acute myeloid leukemia, so the T cells may come from the graft donor. The material was PBMCs, mostly from graft donor cells, obtained 360 days after TCRalphabeta/CD19-depleted stem cell transplant. CDR3 sequence (DNA): TGTGCCAGCAGCCAAGCAACTAGCAACTACGAGCAGTACTTC. Protein sequence: CASSQATSNYEQYF.